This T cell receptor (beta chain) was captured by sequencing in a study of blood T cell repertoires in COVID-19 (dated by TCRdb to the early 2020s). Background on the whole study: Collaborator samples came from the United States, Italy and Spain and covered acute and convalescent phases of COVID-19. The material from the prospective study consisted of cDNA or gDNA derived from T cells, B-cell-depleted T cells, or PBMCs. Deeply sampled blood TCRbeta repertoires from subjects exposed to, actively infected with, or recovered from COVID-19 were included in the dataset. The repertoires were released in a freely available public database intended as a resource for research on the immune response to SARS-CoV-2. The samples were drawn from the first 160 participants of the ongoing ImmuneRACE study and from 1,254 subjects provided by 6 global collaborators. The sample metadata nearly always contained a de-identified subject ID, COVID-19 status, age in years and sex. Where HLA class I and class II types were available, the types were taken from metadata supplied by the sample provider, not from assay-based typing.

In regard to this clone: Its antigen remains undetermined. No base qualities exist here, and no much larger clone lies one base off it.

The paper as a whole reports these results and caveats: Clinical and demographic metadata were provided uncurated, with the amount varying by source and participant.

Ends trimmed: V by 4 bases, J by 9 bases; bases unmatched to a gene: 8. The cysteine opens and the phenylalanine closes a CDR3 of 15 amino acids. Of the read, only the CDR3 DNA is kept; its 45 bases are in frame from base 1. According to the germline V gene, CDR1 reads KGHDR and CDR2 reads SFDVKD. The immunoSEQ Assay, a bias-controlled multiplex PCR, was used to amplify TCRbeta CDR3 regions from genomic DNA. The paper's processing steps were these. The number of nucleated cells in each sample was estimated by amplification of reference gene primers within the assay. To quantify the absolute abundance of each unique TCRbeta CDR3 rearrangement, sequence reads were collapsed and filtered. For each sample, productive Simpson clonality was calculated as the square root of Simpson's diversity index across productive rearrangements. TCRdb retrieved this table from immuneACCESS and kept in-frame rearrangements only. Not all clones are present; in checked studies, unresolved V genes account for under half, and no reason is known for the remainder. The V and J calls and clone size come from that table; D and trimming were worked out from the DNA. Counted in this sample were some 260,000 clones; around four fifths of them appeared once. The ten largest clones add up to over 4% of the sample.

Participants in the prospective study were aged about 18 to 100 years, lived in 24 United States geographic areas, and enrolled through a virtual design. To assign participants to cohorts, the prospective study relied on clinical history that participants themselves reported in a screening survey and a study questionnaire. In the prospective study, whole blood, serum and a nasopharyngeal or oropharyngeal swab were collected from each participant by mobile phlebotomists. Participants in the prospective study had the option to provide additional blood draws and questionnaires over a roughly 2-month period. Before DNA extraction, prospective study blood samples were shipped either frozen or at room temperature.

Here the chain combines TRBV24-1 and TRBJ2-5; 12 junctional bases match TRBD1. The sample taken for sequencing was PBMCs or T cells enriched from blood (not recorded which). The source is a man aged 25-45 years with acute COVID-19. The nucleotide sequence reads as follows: TGTGCCACCAGTGAGGCCGGGACAGGGGGCGAGGCCCAGTACTTC. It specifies CATSEAGTGGEAQYF.